These 31 T cell receptor beta chains were sequenced from one sample in a study of T cells in Graves' hyperthyroidism and ophthalmopathy. RNA transcripts were the template for amplifying TCR beta CDR3 regions. First-round RT-PCR of the TCR CDR3 relied on the HTBI primer set. TCRdb independently ran MiXCR on the multiplex PCR reads; one entry per CDR3 protein. The sample has around 200,000 distinct CDR3 sequences; about 18% are singletons. The specimen was blood. The receptors were gathered from a man between 35 and 55 years old with Graves' hyperthyroidism.

This clonotype appeared many times. The chain has TRBV30 and TRBJ2-1; D not resolved. The germline V gene has CDR1 GTSNPN and CDR2 SVGIG (reference sequence). The CDR3 is 17 residues long. V was cut by 3 bases and J by 4 bases, with 22 bases left in between. The CDR3 protein is CAWRAIVGPSSYNEQFF. The DNA of the CDR3 is TGTGCCTGGAGGGCTATCGTTGGGCCAAGCTCTTACAATGAGCAGTTCTTC.

V usage is TRBV7-9 and J usage is TRBJ2-1; the match to TRBD2 covers 10 bases. The CDR3 consists of 16 residues. Per the germline V gene, CDR1 is SEHNR and CDR2 is FQNEAQ (reference sequence). Trimming took 6 bases from V and 2 from J; bases not matched to a gene: 7. The CDR3 loop reads CASRYPAGGPYNEQFF. In DNA form, the CDR3 reads TGTGCCAGCAGGTACCCAGCGGGGGGGCCCTACAATGAGCAGTTCTTC.

This clonotype was detected a few times. This may come from a read error, since a much larger clone is one base off. The V gene is TRBV20-1, the J gene TRBJ2-5, with 8 bases matching TRBD1. V gave up 6 bases and J gave up 1 base; unmatched junction bases: 7. Per germline, CDR1 DFQATT and CDR2 SNEGSKA (reference sequence). The CDR3 spans 14 residues. CDR3 coding DNA: TGCAGTGCGGAGACGACAGGGGCCCAAGAGACCCAGTACTTC. This sequence encodes CSAETTGAQETQYF.

CDR3 sequence (DNA): TGTGCCAGCAGCAAGGGTAGACAGAGATCTAACTATGGCTACACCTTC. Translating gives CASSKGRQRSNYGYTF. The chain uses TRBV7-8 and TRBJ1-2; D is possibly TRBD1 (5 bases). CDR3 size: 16 residues. V dropped 5 bases and J dropped 0 bases, with 16 bases sitting between them. Germline V lookup: CDR1 SGHVS, CDR2 FQNEAQ.

In its sample, this clonotype was seen many times. The V and J genes are TRBV12-3 or TRBV12-4 and TRBJ1-1, with D unclear. The V gene lost 2 bases and the J gene lost 5 bases, with 9 bases spanning the gap. CDR3 length: 13 residues. The CDR3 DNA reads TGTGCCAGCAGTTTACCGGGTGGGACTGAAGCTTTCTTT. It specifies CASSLPGGTEAFF.

This clonotype was seen many times. This chain links TRBV30 with TRBJ1-3, with TRBD1 matching over 7 bases. This CDR3 region has 15 residues. Germline V gene data show CDR1 as GTSNPN and CDR2 as SVGIG (reference sequence). After removal of 2 bases from V and 0 bases from J, the junction contained 4 bases not matched to a gene. CDR3 residues: CAWSTGASSGNTIYF. Here the CDR3 DNA reads TGTGCCTGGAGTACAGGGGCCAGCTCTGGAAACACCATATATTTT.

There are many counts of this clonotype. The rearrangement joins TRBV30 to TRBJ2-7; 11 nucleotides align to TRBD1. The CDR3 has 14 residues. Trimming at V came to 1 base and at J to 6 bases, leaving 5 bases not matched to a gene. CDR1 and CDR2 (germline): GTSNPN, SVGIG (reference sequence). The CDR3 DNA is TGTGCCTGGAGTGGGGACAGGGGGATTCTCGAGCAGTACTTC. Translated: CAWSGDRGILEQYF.

This clonotype was counted between two and nine times. The V and J genes are TRBV6-9 and TRBJ1-5; D call uncertain. The ends were cut back, 4 bases at V and 6 bases at J, with 13 bases in the middle. Germline lookup yields CDR1 MNHGY and CDR2 SVAAGI. The length of the CDR3 is 14 residues. The CDR3 loop is CASSSDPLGQPQHF. DNA of the CDR3: TGTGCCAGCAGTTCGGACCCACTTGGTCAGCCCCAGCATTTT.

Ten or more counts support this clonotype. The genes are TRBV29-1 and TRBJ1-4, with 7 bases that match TRBD1. The V segment lost 6 bases and the J segment 4 bases; nucleotides outside the gene matches: 8. The CDR3 extends over 14 amino acids. CDR1 SQVTM and CDR2 ANQGSEA come from the germline V gene. CDR3 sequence (DNA): TGCAGCGTACTGGACAGGCCCGATAATGAAAAACTGTTTTTT. It specifies CSVLDRPDNEKLFF.

This clonotype has ten or more counts. The chain is built from TRBV3-1 and TRBJ2-1; D is ambiguous. The V end was cut by 3 bases, the J end by 5 bases, with 8 bases between. The CDR3 length is 13 residues. Per the germline V gene, CDR1 is LGHDT and CDR2 is YNNKEL (reference sequence). CDR3 in DNA: TGTGCCAGCAGCCAGGGATTGGACAATGAGCAGTTCTTC. It codes for CASSQGLDNEQFF.

This clonotype was seen many times. The rearrangement joins TRBV5-1 to TRBJ1-5; D gene ambiguous. Trimming stripped 3 bases from V and 8 bases from J, with 12 bases between. Germline lookup yields CDR1 SGHRS and CDR2 YFSETQ. The CDR3 totals 13 residues. The CDR3, as DNA: TGCGCCAGCAGCTGGAGCGGTCGGGAGCCCCAGCATTTT. Protein sequence: CASSWSGREPQHF.

A single count supports this clonotype. V gene TRBV20-1 combines with J gene TRBJ2-7; 7 bases agree with TRBD1. The CDR3 is 15 residues long. V trimming: 0 bases; J trimming: 3 bases; junction bases outside the gene matches: 8. CDR1 and CDR2 from the germline V gene are DFQATT and SNEGSKA (reference sequence). The chain's CDR3 is CSARDFRTGNYEQYF. DNA of the CDR3: TGCAGTGCTAGAGATTTCCGGACAGGAAACTACGAGCAGTACTTC.

This clonotype was recorded at least ten times. The chain combines TRBV30 with TRBJ1-5; tentative D call: TRBD1 (5 bases). This CDR3 contains 16 residues. Germline loops: CDR1 GTSNPN, CDR2 SVGIG (reference sequence). V lost 0 bases, J lost 2 bases, and 14 bases lay in between. CDR3 amino acids: CAWSVQVGRGNQPQHF. The CDR3 DNA reads TGTGCCTGGAGTGTACAAGTGGGCAGGGGCAATCAGCCCCAGCATTTT.

Many counts were recorded for this clonotype. The rearrangement links TRBV7-2 to TRBJ2-2, with D unclear. The germline gives CDR1 SGHTA, CDR2 FQGNSA. CDR3 size: 16 residues. With 4 bases removed from V and 3 bases from J, the gap between germline ends came to 15 bases. CDR3 in amino acids: CASSSYRLDDTGELFF. DNA of the CDR3: TGTGCCAGCAGCTCATATAGACTCGATGACACCGGGGAGCTGTTTTTT.

In this sample, this clonotype turned up many times. This chain links TRBV11-2 with TRBJ2-5; weak D call: TRBD2 (6 bases). Germline CDR1 is SGHAT and CDR2 is FQNNGV. The CDR3 length is 15 residues. V lost 4 bases and J lost 2, with 14 bases in between. In DNA form, the CDR3 reads TGTGCCAGCAGCTCCCAGGTCGGGGGACAAGAGACCCAGTACTTC. Protein sequence: CASSSQVGGQETQYF.

Many counts were recorded for this clonotype. The chain carries TRBV14 and TRBJ2-3, with D possibly being TRBD1 or TRBD2 (7 bases each). CDR3 length: 15 residues. The V gene lost 4 bases and the J gene lost 3 bases, with 14 bases spanning the gap. Germline V gene sequence: CDR1 SGHDN, CDR2 FVKESK. DNA of the CDR3: TGTGCCAGCAGCCCAGGGGGGGGCTGGACAGATACGCAGTATTTT. Its protein is CASSPGGGWTDTQYF.

This clonotype has only a few counts. The chain uses TRBV18 and TRBJ1-1; 7 bases are shared with TRBD1. Looked up from germline, CDR1 is KGHSH and CDR2 is LQKENI. The CDR3 runs to 16 residues. V was pared by 0 bases and J by 0 bases, with 4 bases of the junction left unmatched. Written as DNA, the CDR3 is TGTGCCAGCTCACCACCGGTAGGGGGCATGAACACTGAAGCTTTCTTT. It codes for CASSPPVGGMNTEAFF. The variable domain in full, completed from reference TRBV18 and TRBJ1-1, reads NAGVMQNPRHLVRRRGQEARLRCSPMKGHSHVYWYRQLPEEGLKFMVYLQKENIIDESGMPKERFSAEFPKEGPSILRIQQVVRGDSAAYFCASSPPVGGMNTEAFFGQGTRLTVV.

CDR3 nucleotides: TGTGCCAGCAGTGAAATAGGGGGAAGATATGGCTACACCTTC. It codes for CASSEIGGRYGYTF. The chain combines TRBV6-4 with TRBJ1-2, with TRBD1 as a possible D gene (6 bases). Trimming removed 3 bases from V and 5 bases from J, with 13 bases in between. Germline lookup yields CDR1 MRHNA and CDR2 SNTAGT. The CDR3 length is 14 residues.

In its sample, this clonotype was seen a few times. The V call is TRBV19, the J call TRBJ2-2, with D unresolved. This CDR3 contains 14 residues. CDR1 LNHDA and CDR2 SQIVND come from the germline V gene (reference sequence). Trimming took off 1 base at V and 3 bases at J, with 6 bases between the two ends. CDR3 sequence (DNA): TGTGCCAGTAGTATAGTCCCGGACACCGGGGAGCTGTTTTTT. Its translation: CASSIVPDTGELFF.

This clonotype was counted many times. V gene TRBV30 combines with J gene TRBJ1-1, with TRBD1 matching 10 bases. The CDR3 is made up of 14 amino acids. V shed 3 bases and J 5 bases; nucleotides not matched to a gene: 6. Germline V gene sequence: CDR1 GTSNPN, CDR2 SVGIG (reference sequence). Here the CDR3 reads CAWRGRTGGTEAFF. The CDR3 bases are TGTGCCTGGAGGGGGAGGACAGGGGGAACTGAAGCTTTCTTT.

Remarks on this clonotype: Possible read error: a much larger clone is one base away. The chain links TRBV7-9 to TRBJ1-2; D possibly corresponds to TRBD1 (5 bases). From germline, CDR1 is SEHNR and CDR2 FQNEAQ (reference sequence). The V end lost 5 bases, the J end lost 2 bases, and 12 bases lay between the germline ends. CDR3 size: 14 residues. The CDR3: CASSTQTVNYGYTF. The CDR3 nucleotides read TGTGCCAGCAGCACCCAGACAGTGAACTATGGCTACACCTTC.

This chain joins TRBV20-1 and TRBJ2-4; D might be TRBD1 (6 bases). Trimming removed 2 bases from V and 8 bases from J, with 13 bases in between. This CDR3 has 13 residues. Per germline, CDR1 DFQATT and CDR2 SNEGSKA (reference sequence). The CDR3 bases are TGCAGTGCTAGATCAACAGGGAAAGACATTCAGTACTTC. Its translation is CSARSTGKDIQYF.

This clonotype was counted many times. This chain links TRBV2 with TRBJ2-1, with 13 bases lining up with TRBD2. The length of the CDR3 is 15 residues. V was pared by 6 bases and J by 8 bases, with 7 bases of the junction left unmatched. The germline V gene encodes CDR1 SNHLY and CDR2 FYNNEI. The CDR3 region has the DNA TGTGCCAGCAGCCGGGGGACTAGCGGGGACGATGAGCAGTTCTTC. Its translation is CASSRGTSGDDEQFF.

The J gene is TRBJ1-2, the V gene TRBV11-2; TRBD1 might be the D (5 bases). Trimming removed 1 base at V and 7 bases at J, with 19 bases between. The CDR3 loop spans 16 amino acids. From germline, CDR1 is SGHAT and CDR2 FQNNGV. The CDR3 sequence: CASSLALSGGNTGYTF. CDR3 nucleotides: TGTGCCAGCAGCTTAGCCCTTTCGGGGGGAAATACTGGCTACACCTTC.

There are many counts of this clonotype. The chain carries TRBV3-1 and TRBJ1-1; TRBD1 might be the D (5 bases). The germline V and J ends were trimmed by 0 bases and 3 bases, with 20 bases remaining between them. Germline lookup yields CDR1 LGHDT and CDR2 YNNKEL (reference sequence). This CDR3 is 18 amino acids long. The CDR3 protein is CASSQDGAELWGDTEAFF. In nucleotides, the CDR3 is TGTGCCAGCAGCCAAGATGGGGCTGAACTTTGGGGGGACACTGAAGCTTTCTTT.

This clonotype was detected ten times or more. The chain is built from TRBV6-1 and TRBJ2-3; 9 bases are shared with TRBD2. Germline trimming cut 1 base from V and 0 bases from J; bases unmatched to any gene: 8. The germline CDR1 and CDR2 sequences are MNHNS and SASEGT. This CDR3 comprises 18 residues. The CDR3 coding sequence is TGTGCCAGCAGTGAAGGAACCCTAGCGGGGAGAAGCACAGATACGCAGTATTTT. Translated: CASSEGTLAGRSTDTQYF.

The chain uses TRBV20-1 and TRBJ2-3; D unclear. The CDR3 spans 14 residues. The germline V gene has CDR1 DFQATT and CDR2 SNEGSKA (reference sequence). Trimming took off 0 bases at V and 2 bases at J, with 9 bases between the two ends. CDR3 sequence (DNA): TGCAGTGCTAGAGAACCGAAGCCCACAGATACGCAGTATTTT. It codes for CSAREPKPTDTQYF.

With respect to this clonotype: One junction end does not reproduce the germline sequence, and a read error may be involved. The V gene is TRBV7-3, the J gene TRBJ2-3; 12 nucleotides line up with TRBD2. Germline CDR1 and CDR2: SGHTA and FQGTGA. This CDR3 has 16 amino acids. In nucleotides, the CDR3 is TGCGCCAGCAGCCCTCCTCTAGCGGGGGGGCAAGATACGCAGTATTTT. Residues: CASSPPLAGGQDTQYF.

CDR3 DNA: TGTGCCAGCAGCGGGTTGGGGATCTATGAGCAGTTCTTC. Translation: CASSGLGIYEQFF. The chain carries TRBV27 and TRBJ2-1; D ambiguous. The CDR3 is 13 amino acids. The V end lost 6 bases, the J end lost 8 bases, and 14 bases lay between the germline ends. Germline values: CDR1 MNHEY, CDR2 SMNVEV (reference sequence).

Worth noting for this clonotype: A much larger clonotype is one base distant, so this may be a read error. The gene calls are TRBV6-1 and TRBJ1-2, with D maybe TRBD1 (6 bases). Germline assignment: CDR1 MNHNS and CDR2 SASEGT. The CDR3 extends over 13 amino acids. Trimming took 6 bases from V and 4 from J, leaving 12 bases between them. CDR3 in amino acids: CASSSDRTYGYTF. The CDR3 coding sequence is TGTGCCAGCAGCTCCGACAGGACCTATGGCTACACCTTC.

The rearrangement joins TRBV5-1 to TRBJ2-1; D is ambiguous. Germline V gives CDR1 SGHRS, CDR2 YFSETQ. There are 16 residues in the CDR3. V was clipped by 1 base and J by 0 bases, with 11 bases between them. The CDR3 loop is CASSLSRPSSYNEQFF. The CDR3 DNA follows: TGCGCCAGCAGCTTGAGCAGGCCTAGCTCCTACAATGAGCAGTTCTTC.